Listed below are T cell receptor beta chains from one sample, sequenced in a study of T cells after posttransplantation cyclophosphamide. Here immunoSEQ multiplex PCR was the method, and the copy in TCRdb shows in-frame clones only, minus some. Found here are approximately 6,600 clones, 95% to 98% of them singletons; the top ten hold just over 0.85%. The specimen sequenced was memory CD4+ T cells sorted from PBMCs. The receptors were gathered from a man in his forties in good health, CMV-negative, and a related stem cell transplant donor. Both conserved end residues are part of each CDR3. The D gene is left open where the match is weak. Size values are once, few and many counts, or a class for expanded clones, and some rows have none.

j_call clone_size v_call d_call cdr3_aa cdr3_nt
TRBJ1-1 - TRBV7-9 TRBD1 CASSSNDRVNTEAFF TGTGCCAGCAGCTCGAACGACAGGGTAAACACTGAAGCTTTCTTT
TRBJ1-5 - TRBV18 - CASSDEQGKPQHF TGTGCCAGCTCCGACGAGCAGGGGAAGCCCCAGCATTTT
TRBJ2-1 - TRBV5-6 TRBD2 CASSQVRRRGGYEQFF TGTGCCAGCAGCCAGGTCCGGAGGAGGGGAGGGTATGAGCAGTTCTTC
TRBJ1-5 - TRBV28 - CASSLWLRQGNQPQHF TGTGCCAGCAGTTTATGGCTCAGACAGGGCAATCAGCCCCAGCATTTT
TRBJ2-3 - TRBV2 TRBD2 CASSTSGDHTQYF TGTGCCAGCTCTACTAGCGGGGATCATACGCAGTATTTT
TRBJ1-5 few TRBV15 TRBD1 CATSTRTGSSQPQHF TGTGCCACCAGCACGAGGACAGGGAGTTCGCAGCCCCAGCATTTT
TRBJ2-1 - TRBV10-3 - CAISVTGSLGGEQFF TGTGCCATCAGTGTGACGGGAAGCCTCGGCGGTGAGCAGTTCTTC
TRBJ2-1 - TRBV5-8 - CASSLAQGTYNEQFF TGTGCCAGCAGCTTAGCACAGGGAACCTACAATGAGCAGTTCTTC
TRBJ2-1 - TRBV5-1 - CASSLVQGSVDEQFF TGCGCCAGCAGCTTGGTGCAGGGGTCCGTAGATGAGCAGTTCTTC
TRBJ1-2 - TRBV4-1 - CASSQDLGRRYGYTF TGCGCCAGCAGCCAAGATCTAGGCAGACGCTATGGCTACACCTTC
TRBJ1-5 - TRBV15 - CATSSGDSNQPQHF TGTGCCACCAGCAGCGGGGATAGCAATCAGCCCCAGCATTTT
TRBJ2-7 - TRBV28 TRBD2 CASRPNGGGLAGSSYEQYF TGTGCCAGCAGACCAAACGGAGGGGGACTAGCGGGATCCTCCTACGAGCAGTACTTC
TRBJ2-1 once TRBV7-9 - CASSSPKGASEQFF TGTGCCAGCAGCTCCCCCAAGGGAGCCAGTGAGCAGTTCTTC
TRBJ2-7 - TRBV28 TRBD1 CASSLARGSREQYF TGTGCCAGCAGTTTAGCCAGGGGGAGCAGGGAGCAGTACTTC
TRBJ1-5 once TRBV7-9 - CASSLAAGGEGQPQHF TGTGCCAGCAGCTTAGCAGCCGGGGGGGAAGGTCAGCCCCAGCATTTT
TRBJ2-3 - TRBV19 TRBD2 CASMSGRAGEDTQYF TGTGCCAGTATGAGCGGGAGGGCCGGTGAGGATACGCAGTATTTT
TRBJ1-3 - TRBV12-1 - CASSLLLGDPGNTIYF TGTGCCAGCAGCCTCCTCCTAGGTGATCCGGGAAACACCATATATTTT
TRBJ2-1 - TRBV28 TRBD2 CASRQPGEGNEQFF TGTGCCAGCAGGCAGCCGGGGGAGGGCAATGAGCAGTTCTTC
TRBJ2-1 once TRBV9 - CASSVASASYNEQFF TGTGCCAGCAGCGTAGCTAGTGCCTCCTACAATGAGCAGTTCTTC
TRBJ2-3 - TRBV11-2 TRBD1 CASSLAGLGTGGTDTQYF TGTGCCAGCAGCTTAGCAGGTTTGGGGACAGGGGGCACAGATACGCAGTATTTT
TRBJ2-3 - TRBV29-1 - CSVRQGSTDTQYF TGCAGCGTTAGGCAGGGAAGCACAGATACGCAGTATTTT
TRBJ1-3 - TRBV19 - CASSRGGSGNTIYF TGTGCCAGTAGCCGAGGGGGCTCTGGAAACACCATATATTTT
TRBJ1-2 - TRBV5-4 TRBD1 CASTEGARDYGYTF TGTGCCAGCACAGAGGGGGCGCGAGACTATGGCTACACCTTC
TRBJ2-6 - TRBV5-4 TRBD2 CASSLAGGPGANVLTF TGTGCCAGCAGCTTGGCGGGAGGGCCTGGGGCCAACGTCCTGACTTTC
TRBJ1-1 once TRBV7-2 TRBD1 CASSLFGQGRTFF TGTGCCAGCAGCTTATTTGGACAGGGTAGGACTTTCTTT